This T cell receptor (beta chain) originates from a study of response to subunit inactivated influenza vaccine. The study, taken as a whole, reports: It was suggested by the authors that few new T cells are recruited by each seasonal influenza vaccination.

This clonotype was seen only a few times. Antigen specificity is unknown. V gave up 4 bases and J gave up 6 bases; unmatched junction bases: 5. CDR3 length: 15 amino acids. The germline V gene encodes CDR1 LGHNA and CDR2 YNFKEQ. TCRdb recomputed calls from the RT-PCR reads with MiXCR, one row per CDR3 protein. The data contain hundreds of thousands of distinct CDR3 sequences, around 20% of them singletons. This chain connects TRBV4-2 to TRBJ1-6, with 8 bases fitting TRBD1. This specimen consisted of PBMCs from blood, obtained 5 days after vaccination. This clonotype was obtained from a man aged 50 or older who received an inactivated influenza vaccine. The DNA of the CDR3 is TGTGCCAGCAGCCTAAGGACAGGGTCTAATTCACCCCTCCACTTT. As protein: CASSLRTGSNSPLHF.